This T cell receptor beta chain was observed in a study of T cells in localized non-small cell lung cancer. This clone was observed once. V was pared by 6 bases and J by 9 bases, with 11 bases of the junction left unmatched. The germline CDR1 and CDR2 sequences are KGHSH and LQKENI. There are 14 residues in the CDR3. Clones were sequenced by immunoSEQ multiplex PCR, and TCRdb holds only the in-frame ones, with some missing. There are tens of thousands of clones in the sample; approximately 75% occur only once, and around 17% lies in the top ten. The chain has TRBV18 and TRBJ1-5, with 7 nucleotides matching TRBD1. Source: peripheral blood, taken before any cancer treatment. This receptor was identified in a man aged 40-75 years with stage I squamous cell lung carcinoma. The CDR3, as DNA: TGTGCCAGCTCCCTAGGACAGGAAAGAGTGCCCCAGCATTTT. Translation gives CASSLGQERVPQHF. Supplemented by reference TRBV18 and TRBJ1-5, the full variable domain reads NAGVMQNPRHLVRRRGQEARLRCSPMKGHSHVYWYRQLPEEGLKFMVYLQKENIIDESGMPKERFSAEFPKEGPSILRIQQVVRGDSAAYFCASSLGQERVPQHFGDGTRLSIL.